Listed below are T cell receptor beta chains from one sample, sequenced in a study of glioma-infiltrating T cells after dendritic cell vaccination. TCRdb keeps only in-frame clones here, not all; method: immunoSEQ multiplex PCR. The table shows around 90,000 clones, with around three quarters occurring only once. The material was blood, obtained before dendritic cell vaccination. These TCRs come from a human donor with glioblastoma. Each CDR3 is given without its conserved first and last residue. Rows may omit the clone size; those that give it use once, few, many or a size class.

CDR3: ASSLEGYYGYT
size: -
V: TRBV7-2

CDR3: ASSNAGGAGYGYT
size: -
V: TRBV7-9

CDR3: ASSMVGPYEQY
size: -
V: TRBV27

CDR3: ASSPFTGQGIVGYT
size: -
V: TRBV18

CDR3: SVARLAGTRGNEQF
size: -
V: TRBV29-1

CDR3: ASSLPQVEQF
size: -
V: TRBV7-2

CDR3: ASSWSTSTRETQY
size: -
V: TRBV11-2

CDR3: ASSYSGLGGEETQY
size: -
V: TRBV6-5

CDR3: ASSRDRNYGYT
size: -
V: TRBV18

CDR3: ASSLGGLAGVSEQY
size: many
V: TRBV5-1

CDR3: ASSQDWGGRTPYEQY
size: -
V: TRBV4-1

CDR3: ASRSRGTPYGYT
size: -
V: TRBV6-1

CDR3: ASSRRGTPPNEQF
size: -
V: TRBV18

CDR3: ASSPAQGAGYT
size: -
V: TRBV18

CDR3: AWSVRQSTEAF
size: once
V: TRBV30

CDR3: ASSYNHRTNYGYT
size: -
V: TRBV7-8